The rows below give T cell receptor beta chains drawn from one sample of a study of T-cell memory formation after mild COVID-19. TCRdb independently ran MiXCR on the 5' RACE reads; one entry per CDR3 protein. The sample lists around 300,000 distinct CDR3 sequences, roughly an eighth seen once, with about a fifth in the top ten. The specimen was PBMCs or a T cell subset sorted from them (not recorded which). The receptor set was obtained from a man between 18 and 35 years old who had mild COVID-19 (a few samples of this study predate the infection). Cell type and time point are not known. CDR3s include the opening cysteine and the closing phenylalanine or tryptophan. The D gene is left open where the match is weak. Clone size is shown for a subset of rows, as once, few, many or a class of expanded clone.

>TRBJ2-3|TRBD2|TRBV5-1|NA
CASSSTNLAGRTDTQYF
TGCGCCAGCAGCTCCACCAACCTAGCGGGACGCACAGATACGCAGTATTTT
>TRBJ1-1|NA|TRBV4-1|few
CASSQDPGRDTEAFF
TGCGCCAGCAGCCAAGATCCGGGGAGGGACACTGAAGCTTTCTTT
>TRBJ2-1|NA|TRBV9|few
CASSEGVRGGYNEQFF
TGTGCCAGCAGCGAGGGAGTTAGAGGGGGCTACAATGAGCAGTTCTTC
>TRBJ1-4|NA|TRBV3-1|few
CASSQDMYGTNEKLFF
TGTGCCAGCAGCCAAGATATGTACGGAACTAATGAAAAACTGTTTTTT
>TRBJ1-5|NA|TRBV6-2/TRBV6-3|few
CASSWPVGQPQHF
TGTGCCAGCAGTTGGCCCGTCGGGCAGCCCCAGCATTTT
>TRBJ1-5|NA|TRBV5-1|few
CASSLGPRRGGNQPQHF
TGCGCCAGCAGCTTGGGCCCACGGAGAGGAGGCAATCAGCCCCAGCATTTT
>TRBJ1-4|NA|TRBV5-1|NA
CASSLGRDEKLFF
TGCGCCAGCAGCTTGGGAAGGGATGAAAAACTGTTTTTT
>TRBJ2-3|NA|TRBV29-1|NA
CSVEDRLRTDTQYF
TGCAGCGTTGAAGACAGGCTACGCACAGATACGCAGTATTTT
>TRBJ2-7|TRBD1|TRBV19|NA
CASSMGPGTGNHEQYF
TGTGCCAGTAGTATGGGTCCCGGGACAGGGAACCACGAGCAGTACTTC
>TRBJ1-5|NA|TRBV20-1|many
CSGARGSGQPQHF
TGCAGTGGGGCCAGGGGATCGGGTCAGCCCCAGCATTTT
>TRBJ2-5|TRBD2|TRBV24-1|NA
CATSSSGDTYSKETQYF
TGTGCCACCAGTTCTAGCGGTGACACGTACTCTAAAGAGACCCAGTACTTC
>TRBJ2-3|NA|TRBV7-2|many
CASSSPAAADTQYF
TGTGCCAGCAGCTCCCCCGCGGCGGCAGATACGCAGTATTTT
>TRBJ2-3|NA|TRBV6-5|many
CASSLMGTDTQYF
TGTGCCAGCAGTCTTATGGGTACAGATACGCAGTATTTT
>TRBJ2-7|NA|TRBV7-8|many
CASSLAGVGQYF
TGTGCCAGCAGCTTAGCCGGAGTAGGGCAGTACTTC
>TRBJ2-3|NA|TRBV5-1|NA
CASSLAGTTDTQYF
TGCGCCAGCAGCTTGGCGGGGACCACAGATACGCAGTATTTT
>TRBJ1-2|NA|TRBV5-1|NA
CASSLTVRSSTGHGYTF
TGCGCCAGCAGCTTGACGGTTCGGTCCTCGACAGGTCATGGCTACACCTTC
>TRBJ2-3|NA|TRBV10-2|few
CASSEVRFTDTQYF
TGCGCCAGCAGTGAGGTCCGGTTCACAGATACGCAGTATTTT
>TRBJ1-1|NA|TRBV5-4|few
CASSPDPDSLMNTEAFF
TGTGCCAGCAGCCCCGATCCAGACAGTCTGATGAACACTGAAGCTTTCTTT
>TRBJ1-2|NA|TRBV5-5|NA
CASRSGLENTF
TGTGCCAGCAGGTCGGGGCTAGAGAACACCTTC
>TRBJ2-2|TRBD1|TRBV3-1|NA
CASSLRGTGPTGELFF
TGTGCCAGCAGCCTGCGCGGGACAGGCCCCACCGGGGAGCTGTTTTTT
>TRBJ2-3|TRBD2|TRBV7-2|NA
CASSLAAGGSGLVYTQYF
TGTGCCAGCAGCTTAGCGGCGGGGGGCAGTGGCCTTGTTTATACGCAGTATTTT
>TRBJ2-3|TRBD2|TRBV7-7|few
CASSLGSGGSTDTQYF
TGTGCTAGCAGCTTAGGGAGCGGGGGAAGCACAGATACGCAGTATTTT
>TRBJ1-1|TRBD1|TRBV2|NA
CAISGGTGGLNTEAFF
TGTGCCATCAGTGGTGGGACAGGGGGCTTGAACACTGAAGCTTTCTTT
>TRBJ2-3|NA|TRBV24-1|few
CATSDLDGDTQYF
TGTGCCACCAGTGATTTGGACGGGGATACGCAGTATTTT
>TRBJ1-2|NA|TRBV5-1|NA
CASSLVPTSNYGYTF
TGCGCCAGCAGCTTGGTTCCAACTTCTAACTATGGCTACACCTTC
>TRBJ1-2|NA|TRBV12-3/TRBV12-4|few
CASGSRIRAGGYTF
TGTGCCAGCGGCTCCCGGATAAGGGCGGGCGGCTACACCTTC
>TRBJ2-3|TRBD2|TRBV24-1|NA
CATSDTLAGGPDTQYF
TGTGCCACCAGTGACACACTAGCGGGGGGGCCAGATACGCAGTATTTT
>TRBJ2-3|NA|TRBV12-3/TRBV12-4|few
CASKLGRFDTQYF
TGTGCCAGCAAACTAGGGCGGTTTGATACGCAGTATTTT
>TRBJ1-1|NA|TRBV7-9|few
CASSLDGGSEAFF
TGTGCCAGCAGCTTAGACGGCGGGTCTGAAGCTTTCTTT
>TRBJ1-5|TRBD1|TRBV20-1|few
CSAGDRGSNQPQHF
TGCAGTGCTGGAGACAGGGGCAGCAATCAGCCCCAGCATTTT
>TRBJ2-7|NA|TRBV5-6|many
CASSLVLAGDYMGEQYF
TGTGCCAGCAGCTTGGTGTTGGCAGGGGATTATATGGGCGAGCAGTACTTC
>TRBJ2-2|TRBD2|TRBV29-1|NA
CSVDAGVSGELFF
TGCAGCGTTGACGCGGGGGTTAGCGGGGAGCTGTTTTTT
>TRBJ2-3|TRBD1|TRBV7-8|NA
CASSLPQGDTQYF
TGTGCCAGCAGCTTACCACAGGGGGATACGCAGTATTTT
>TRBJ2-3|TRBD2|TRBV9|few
CASSVVASGADTQYF
TGTGCCAGCAGCGTAGTGGCTAGCGGGGCAGATACGCAGTATTTT
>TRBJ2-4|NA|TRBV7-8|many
CASSKRSGPKNIQYF
TGTGCCAGCAGCAAGCGTTCGGGTCCCAAAAACATTCAGTACTTC
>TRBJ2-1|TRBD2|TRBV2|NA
CASSGGLAGGEQFF
TGTGCCAGCAGTGGGGGACTAGCGGGAGGGGAGCAGTTCTTC
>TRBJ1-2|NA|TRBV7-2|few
CASSLLGANYGYTF
TGTGCCAGCAGCTTACTCGGCGCTAACTATGGCTACACCTTC
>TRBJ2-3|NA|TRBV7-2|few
CASSYLALADTQYF
TGTGCCAGCAGCTACCTAGCGTTGGCAGATACGCAGTATTTT
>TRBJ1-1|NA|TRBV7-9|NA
CASSLANRYAEAFF
TGTGCCAGCAGCTTAGCGAATCGGTACGCTGAAGCTTTCTTT
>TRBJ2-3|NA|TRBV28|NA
CASSITGSTDTQYF
TGTGCCAGCTCCATTACAGGTAGCACAGATACGCAGTATTTT
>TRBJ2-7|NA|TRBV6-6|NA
CASSYSMGTGSYEQYF
TGTGCCAGCAGTTACTCGATGGGGACCGGGTCTTACGAGCAGTACTTC
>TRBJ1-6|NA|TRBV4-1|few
CASSSSGVGTYNSPLHF
TGCGCCAGCAGCTCATCCGGGGTGGGGACATATAATTCACCCCTCCACTTT
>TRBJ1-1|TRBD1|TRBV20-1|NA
CRTIQGQEAFF
TGCAGGACGATACAGGGGCAGGAAGCTTTCTTT
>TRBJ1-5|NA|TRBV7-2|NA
CASSLVDNQPQHF
TGTGCCAGCAGCTTAGTTGATAATCAGCCCCAGCATTTT
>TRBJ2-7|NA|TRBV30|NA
CACIFWGSYEQYF
TGTGCCTGCATTTTTTGGGGCTCCTACGAGCAGTACTTC
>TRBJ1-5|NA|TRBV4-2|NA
CASSPPEPPGGVGQPQHF
TGTGCCAGCAGCCCCCCCGAGCCCCCTGGGGGCGTGGGTCAGCCCCAGCATTTT
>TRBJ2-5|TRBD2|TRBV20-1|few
CSAKRGLWETQYF
TGCAGTGCTAAGCGGGGTTTGTGGGAGACCCAGTACTTC
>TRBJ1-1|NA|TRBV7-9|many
CASSSGPRNTEAFF
TGTGCCAGCAGCTCCGGACCGAGGAACACTGAAGCTTTCTTT
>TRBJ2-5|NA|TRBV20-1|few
CSARNGGGETQYF
TGCAGTGCTAGGAACGGGGGAGGAGAGACCCAGTACTTC
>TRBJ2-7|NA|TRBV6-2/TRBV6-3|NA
CASSYGPEGPRLEQYF
TGTGCCAGCAGTTACGGCCCTGAAGGCCCGAGGCTGGAGCAGTACTTC
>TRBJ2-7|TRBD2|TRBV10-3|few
CAISWRLAPTYEQYF
TGTGCCATCAGCTGGAGACTAGCGCCGACCTACGAGCAGTACTTC
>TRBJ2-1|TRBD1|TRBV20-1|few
CSASSPTGGNEQFF
TGCAGTGCTAGTTCCCCGACAGGGGGCAATGAGCAGTTCTTC
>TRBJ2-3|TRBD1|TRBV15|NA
CATRDRDLTDTQYF
TGTGCCACCAGAGACAGGGACCTCACAGATACGCAGTATTTT